What follows is one TCR beta chain and its context. This clone's antigen is unknown. No quality values exist for individual bases; no much larger clone is one base distant. The sample comes from a study of CD8+ T cells in alopecia areata (dated 2018 in TCRdb). As for the study more broadly: High-throughput TCRbeta sequencing was used to examine T cell clonal expansion in alopecia areata in both the C3H/HeJ mouse model and human patients. In humans, TCRbeta sequencing was performed on scalp tissue and on sorted CD4+ and CD8+ peripheral blood T cells from healthy controls and from patients with patchy or totalis/universalis alopecia areata. Scalp clonality was compared across normal scalp (n=4), patchy alopecia areata scalp (n=8), and alopecia totalis/universalis scalp (n=8). The RNA source kit depended on sample type: the PAXgene miRNA kit for fixed scalp, the miRNeasy kit for PBMCs, and the RNeasy kit for mouse skin. TCRbeta CDR3 regions were amplified by immunoSEQ multiplex PCR with 35 Vbeta forward and 13 Jbeta reverse primers. Points the paper makes about the study in general: Shared TCR sequences between patients were less evident than in mice, which may be partly attributable to HLA diversity in the patient population. Compared with normal scalp, lesional scalp had higher clonality and more expanded CD8+ clones, particularly in alopecia totalis/universalis, a pattern that suggests antigenic drive. Scalp TCR repertoire analysis is complicated because resident alphabeta T cells in normal human skin are also sequenced, whereas mouse skin is dominated by gammadelta T cells.

Its CDR3 holds 12 amino acids, cysteine through phenylalanine. Only the CDR3 DNA stays, 36 bases, in frame from base 1. The germline V gene supplies CDR1 SGHDT and CDR2 YYEEEE. V drops 6 bases and J drops 7 bases, leaving 11 bases in between. Lesional scalp punch biopsies and peripheral blood were obtained from alopecia areata patients. After PBMCs were isolated by density centrifugation and stained for CD3, CD4 and CD8, a FACSAria was used to sort CD4+ and CD8+ T cells. As part of a multicenter biomarker study, untreated alopecia areata patients were recruited. In a handful of patients from the biomarker study, the blood CD8+ T cells went through an additional sort into NKG2D-low and NKG2D-high fractions. The protocol used for the library was the immunoSEQ multiplex PCR assay. RNA was extracted from all samples and reverse transcribed into cDNA as template for TCR sequencing. SuperScript III was used to make first-strand cDNA, primed with a 2:1 mix of oligo-dT and random hexamers. A synthetic immune receptor repertoire was used to measure amplification bias, and any remaining bias was corrected computationally. In the original analysis: Raw reads were preprocessed to remove errors, and CDR3 was defined by IMGT conventions from the conserved cysteine to phenylalanine. Clonality was computed by normalizing Shannon entropy by log2 of the number of productive unique TCRs and subtracting the result from 1. Whether each scalp clone was CD4 or CD8 was inferred by checking scalp TCRbeta sequences against the CD4 and CD8 repertoires from sorted blood. Here the immuneACCESS table is served through TCRdb, limited to in-frame sequences with V and J called. Missing clones are a known gap in these copies; in checked studies unresolved V genes cover under half, and the rest lacks a known reason. The V and J calls and clone size come from that table; D and trimming were worked out from the DNA. This sample gives 100,000 to 150,000 clones in total; around 45% of them show up just once. The ten largest clonotypes hold over 9.5% of the sample.

The chain employs TRBV5-6 and TRBJ2-1; no D gene is confidently identified. The specimen was NKG2D-low CD8+ T cells sorted from blood. Sample cell subset or site, as interpreted from the label and publication: sorted CD8+ NKG2D-low blood T cells. The sequence came from a human donor with alopecia areata. The CDR3 is CASTQSRNEQFF. The DNA sequence follows: TGTGCCAGCACCCAATCGAGGAATGAGCAGTTCTTC.